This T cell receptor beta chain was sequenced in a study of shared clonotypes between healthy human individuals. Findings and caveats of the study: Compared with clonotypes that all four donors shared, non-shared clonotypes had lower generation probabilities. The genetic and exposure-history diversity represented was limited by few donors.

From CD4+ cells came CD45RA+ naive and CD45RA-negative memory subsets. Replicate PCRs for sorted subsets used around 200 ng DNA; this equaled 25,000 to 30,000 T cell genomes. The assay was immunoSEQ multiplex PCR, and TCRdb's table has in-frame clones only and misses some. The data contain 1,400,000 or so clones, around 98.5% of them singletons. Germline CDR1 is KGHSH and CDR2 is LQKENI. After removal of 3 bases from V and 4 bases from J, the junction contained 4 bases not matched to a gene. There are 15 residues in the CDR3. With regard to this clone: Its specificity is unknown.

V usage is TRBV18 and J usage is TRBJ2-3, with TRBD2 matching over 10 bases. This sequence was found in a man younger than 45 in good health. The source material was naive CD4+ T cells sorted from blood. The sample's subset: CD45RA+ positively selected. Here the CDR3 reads CASSPALAGADTQYF. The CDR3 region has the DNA TGTGCCAGCTCACCTGCTCTAGCGGGGGCAGATACGCAGTATTTT.